This TCR beta chain is drawn from a study of cytomegalovirus exposure and HLA in healthy donors. About the research overall: In terms of ancestry, the Caucasian-associated cluster contained about four fifths of the roughly 400 genotyped donors. Study-level points and caveats: The study recorded 150 to 200 TCR beta chains that were cytomegalovirus-associated. In terms of immune exposure information, only CMV serostatus was available. Later analysis identified a missense DCLRE1C variant that was linked to TCR beta V- and J-gene trimming.

V dropped 7 bases and J dropped 6; count of bases not matched to a gene: 8. The CDR3 totals 13 residues. The germline V gene encodes CDR1 MNHEY and CDR2 SMNVEV (reference sequence). PCR employed 60 Vbeta and 13 Jbeta primers. The table came from immunoSEQ multiplex PCR; TCRdb's copy has only in-frame clones and leaves some out. The sample records more than 150,000 clones, 75% to 80% being singletons. Details on this clone: Antigen specificity is unknown.

The sequence derives from a woman aged 25 to 39 in good health and CMV-seropositive. Sequencing was done on a sample of PBMCs. The gene calls are TRBV27 and TRBJ2-7, with 8 bases lining up with TRBD2. The CDR3: CASTTGLEGEQYF. CDR3 in DNA: TGTGCCAGCACTACGGGACTAGAAGGCGAGCAGTACTTC.